This TCR beta chain comes out of a study of CD4 T cells in relation to SARS-CoV-2 and coronaviruses. Study information: No peptide or an HIV-1 Nef peptide pool served as negative control.

The CDR3 has 13 residues. In germline, CDR1 is SNHLY, CDR2 FYNNEI. The V gene lost 8 bases and the J gene lost 3 bases, with 12 bases spanning the gap. Sequenced by immunoSEQ multiplex PCR; TCRdb stores in-frame clones only, minus some. This table holds fewer than 15,000 clones, around 80% found once. As to this clone: Its antigen remains unknown.

Unexposed donor CD4+ T cells date from about 2010-2019, before the COVID-19 pandemic. CD4+ T cells were isolated from the cells after around 9 days of culture. Testing used SARS-CoV-2 S/N and four cold-coronavirus spikes on unexposed-donor CD4+ T cells, cells permitting. V usage is TRBV2 and J usage is TRBJ2-3, with a weak D call TRBD2 (6 bases). Sequencing was performed on CD4+ T cells from PBMCs, cultured in vitro. The TCR originated in a human donor in good health. Here the CDR3 reads CASGGSFTDTQYF. The CDR3 coding sequence is TGTGCCAGCGGAGGGAGTTTTACAGATACGCAGTATTTT. The variable domain in full, with the rest retrieved from reference TRBV2 and TRBJ2-3, is EPEVTQTPSHQVTQMGQEVILRCVPISNHLYFYWYRQILGQKVEFLVSFYNNEISEKSEIFDDQFSVERPDGSNFTLKIRSTKLEDSAMYFCASGGSFTDTQYFGPGTRLTVL.